This T cell receptor beta chain was observed in a study of blood T cell repertoires in COVID-19. Study background: The study drew acute and convalescent COVID-19 samples from the United States, Italy and Spain. Sample material is recorded as cDNA or gDNA derived from T cells, B-cell-depleted T cells, or PBMCs.

Original processing methods: It was from reference gene primer amplification that nucleated cell counts were estimated. Assay used: immunoSEQ multiplex PCR; TCRdb lists only in-frame clones, some missing. From that table come the V and J calls and clone size; the DNA was used to work out D and trimming. In the table there are roughly 200,000 clones, about 85% of which are singletons. Germline assignment: CDR1 KGHDR and CDR2 SFDVKD. The CDR3 covers 18 residues. V trimming: 0 bases; J trimming: 4 bases; junction bases outside the gene matches: 9. This rearrangement joins TRBV24-1 to TRBJ2-1; the match to TRBD1 covers 9 bases. The TCR originated in a woman of 80 years or more with acute or convalescent COVID-19. The source material was peripheral blood. The CDR3 sequence: CATSDLGTGTGLYNEQFF. In nucleotides, the CDR3 is TGTGCCACCAGTGATTTGGGTACCGGGACAGGGCTATACAATGAGCAGTTCTTC.